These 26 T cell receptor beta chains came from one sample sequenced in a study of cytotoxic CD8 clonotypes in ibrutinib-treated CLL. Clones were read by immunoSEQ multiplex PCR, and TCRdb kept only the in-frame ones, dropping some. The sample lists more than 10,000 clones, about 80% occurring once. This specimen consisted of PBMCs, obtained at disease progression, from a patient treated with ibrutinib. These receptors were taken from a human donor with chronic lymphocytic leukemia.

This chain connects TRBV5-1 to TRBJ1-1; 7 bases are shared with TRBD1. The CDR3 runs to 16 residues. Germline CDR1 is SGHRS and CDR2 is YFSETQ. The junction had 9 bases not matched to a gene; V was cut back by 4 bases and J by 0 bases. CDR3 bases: TGCGCCAGCAGCACGACAGGGCTGGGGGTGAACACTGAAGCTTTCTTT. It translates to CASSTTGLGVNTEAFF.

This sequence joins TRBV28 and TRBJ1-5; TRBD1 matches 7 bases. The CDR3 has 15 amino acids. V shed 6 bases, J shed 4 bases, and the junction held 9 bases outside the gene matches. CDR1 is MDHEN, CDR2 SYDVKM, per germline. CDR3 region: CASSIRQGGNQPQHF. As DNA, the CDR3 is TGTGCCAGCAGCATACGACAGGGAGGAAATCAGCCCCAGCATTTT.

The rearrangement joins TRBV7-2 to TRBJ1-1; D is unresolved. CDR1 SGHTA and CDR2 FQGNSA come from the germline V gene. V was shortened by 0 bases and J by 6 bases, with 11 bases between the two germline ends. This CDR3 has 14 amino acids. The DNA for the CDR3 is TGTGCCAGCAGCTTAGCCTTATTTGGGTCTGAAGCTTTCTTT. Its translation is CASSLALFGSEAFF. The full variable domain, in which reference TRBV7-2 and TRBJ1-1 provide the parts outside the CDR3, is GAGVSQSPSNKVTEKGKDVELRCDPISGHTALYWYRQSLGQGLEFLIYFQGNSAPDKSGLPSDRFSAERTGGSVSTLTIQRTQQEDSAVYLCASSLALFGSEAFFGQGTRLTVV.

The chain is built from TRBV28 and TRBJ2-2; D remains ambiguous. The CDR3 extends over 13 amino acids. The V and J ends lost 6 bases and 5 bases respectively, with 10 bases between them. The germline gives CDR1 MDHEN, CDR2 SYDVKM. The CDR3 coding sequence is TGTGCCAGCAGGCCCTGGTTGACCGGGGAGCTGTTTTTT. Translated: CASRPWLTGELFF.

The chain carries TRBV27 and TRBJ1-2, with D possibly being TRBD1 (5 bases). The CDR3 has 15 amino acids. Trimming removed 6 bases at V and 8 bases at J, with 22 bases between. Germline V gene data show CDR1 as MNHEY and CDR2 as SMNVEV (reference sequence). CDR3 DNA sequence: TGTGCCAGCAGAGATACAGGACGAAACGTGGGAGGCTACACCTTC. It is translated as CASRDTGRNVGGYTF.

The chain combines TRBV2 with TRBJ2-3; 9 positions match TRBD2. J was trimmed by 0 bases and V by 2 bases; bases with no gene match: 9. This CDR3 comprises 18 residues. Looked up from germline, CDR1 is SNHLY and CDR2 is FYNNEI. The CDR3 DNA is TGTGCCAGCAGTGAATGGCTAGCGGGGACGTTGAGCACAGATACGCAGTATTTT. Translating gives CASSEWLAGTLSTDTQYF.

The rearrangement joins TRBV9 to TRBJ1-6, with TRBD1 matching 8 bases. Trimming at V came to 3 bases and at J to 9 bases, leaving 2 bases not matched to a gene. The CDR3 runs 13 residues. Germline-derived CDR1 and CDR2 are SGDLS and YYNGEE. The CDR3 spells CASSGTGISPLHF. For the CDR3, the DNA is TGTGCCAGCAGCGGGACAGGGATTTCACCCCTCCACTTT.

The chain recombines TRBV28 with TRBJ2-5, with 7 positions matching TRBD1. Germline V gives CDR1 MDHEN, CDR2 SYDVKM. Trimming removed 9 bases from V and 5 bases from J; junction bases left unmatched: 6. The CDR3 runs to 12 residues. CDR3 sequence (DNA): TGTGCCAGTACGACAGGGTTGGAGACCCAGTACTTC. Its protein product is CASTTGLETQYF.

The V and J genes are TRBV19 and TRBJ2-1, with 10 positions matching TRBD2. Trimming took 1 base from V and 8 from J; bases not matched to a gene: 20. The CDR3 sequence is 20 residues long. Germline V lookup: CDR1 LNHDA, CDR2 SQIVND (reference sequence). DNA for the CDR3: TGTGCCAGTAGTATAGCTCCCCTAGCGGGAGAACCCCCAGGCTCCGATGAGCAGTTCTTC. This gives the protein CASSIAPLAGEPPGSDEQFF.

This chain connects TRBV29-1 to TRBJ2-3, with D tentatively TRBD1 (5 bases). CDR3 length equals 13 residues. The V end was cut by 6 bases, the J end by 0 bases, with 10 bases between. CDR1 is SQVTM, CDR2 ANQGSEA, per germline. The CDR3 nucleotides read TGCAGCGTATATGGGGCTAGCACAGATACGCAGTATTTT. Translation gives CSVYGASTDTQYF.

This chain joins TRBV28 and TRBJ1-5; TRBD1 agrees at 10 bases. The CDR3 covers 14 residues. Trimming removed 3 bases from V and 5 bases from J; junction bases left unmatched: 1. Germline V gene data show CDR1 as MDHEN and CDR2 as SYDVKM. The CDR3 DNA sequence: TGTGCCAGCAGTTTTGGGACAGGGGATCAGCCCCAGCATTTT. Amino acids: CASSFGTGDQPQHF.

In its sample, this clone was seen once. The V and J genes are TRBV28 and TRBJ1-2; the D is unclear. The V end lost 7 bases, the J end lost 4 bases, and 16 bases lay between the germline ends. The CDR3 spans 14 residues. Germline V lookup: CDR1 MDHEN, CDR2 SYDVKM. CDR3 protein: CASTAWEGPYGYTF. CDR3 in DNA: TGTGCCAGCACCGCCTGGGAGGGCCCCTATGGCTACACCTTC.

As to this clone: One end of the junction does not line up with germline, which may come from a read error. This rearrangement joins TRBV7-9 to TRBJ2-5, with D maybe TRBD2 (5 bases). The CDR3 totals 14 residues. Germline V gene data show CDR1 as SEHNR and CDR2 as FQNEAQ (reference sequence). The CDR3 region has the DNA TGTGCCGGCAGCTTACCAGGACGGGGAGAGACCCAGTACTTC. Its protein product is CAGSLPGRGETQYF.

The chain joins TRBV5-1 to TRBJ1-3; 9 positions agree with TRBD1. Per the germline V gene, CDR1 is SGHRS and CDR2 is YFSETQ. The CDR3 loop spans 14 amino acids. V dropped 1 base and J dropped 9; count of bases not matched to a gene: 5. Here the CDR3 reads CASSLWGQGGTIYF. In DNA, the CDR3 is TGCGCCAGCAGCTTGTGGGGACAGGGAGGCACCATATATTTT.

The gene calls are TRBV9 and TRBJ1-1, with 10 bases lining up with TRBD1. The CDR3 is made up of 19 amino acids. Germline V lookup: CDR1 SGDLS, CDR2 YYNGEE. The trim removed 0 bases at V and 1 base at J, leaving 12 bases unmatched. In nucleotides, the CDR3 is TGTGCCAGCAGCGTAGCTTTAGGGACAGGGGTCTCTCCGAACACTGAAGCTTTCTTT. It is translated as CASSVALGTGVSPNTEAFF.

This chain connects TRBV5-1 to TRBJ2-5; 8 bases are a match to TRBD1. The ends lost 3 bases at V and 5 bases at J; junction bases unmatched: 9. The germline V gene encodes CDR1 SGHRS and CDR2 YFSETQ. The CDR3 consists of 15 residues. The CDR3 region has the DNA TGCGCCAGCAGCTCGCTGGGACAGGCGGTGGAGACCCAGTACTTC. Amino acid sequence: CASSSLGQAVETQYF.

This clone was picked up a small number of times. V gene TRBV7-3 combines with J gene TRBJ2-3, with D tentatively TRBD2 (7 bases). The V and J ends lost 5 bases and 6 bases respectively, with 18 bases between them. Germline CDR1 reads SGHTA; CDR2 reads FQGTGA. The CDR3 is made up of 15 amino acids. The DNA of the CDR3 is TGTGCCAGCAGCCCATCACTAGGGAGGGGGGATACGCAGTATTTT. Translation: CASSPSLGRGDTQYF.

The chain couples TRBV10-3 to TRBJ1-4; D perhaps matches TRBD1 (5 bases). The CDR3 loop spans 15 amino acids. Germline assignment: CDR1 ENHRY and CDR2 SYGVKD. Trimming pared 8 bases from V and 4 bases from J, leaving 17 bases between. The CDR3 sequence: CAIGRQSGLNEKLFF. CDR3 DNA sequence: TGTGCCATCGGAAGACAGTCGGGGCTTAATGAAAAACTGTTTTTT.

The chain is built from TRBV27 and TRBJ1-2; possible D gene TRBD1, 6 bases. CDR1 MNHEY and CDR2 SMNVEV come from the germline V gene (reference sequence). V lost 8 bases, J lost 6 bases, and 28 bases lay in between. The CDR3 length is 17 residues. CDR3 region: CASGSRGLGGPSDGYTF. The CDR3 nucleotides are TGTGCCAGCGGCAGCAGGGGTTTGGGGGGGCCCAGTGATGGCTACACCTTC.

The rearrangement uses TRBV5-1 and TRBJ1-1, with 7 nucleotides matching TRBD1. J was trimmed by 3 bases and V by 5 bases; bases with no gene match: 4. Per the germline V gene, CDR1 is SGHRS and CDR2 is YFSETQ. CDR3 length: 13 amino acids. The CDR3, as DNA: TGCGCCAGCAGGTGGACAGGTGACACTGAAGCTTTCTTT. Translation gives CASRWTGDTEAFF.

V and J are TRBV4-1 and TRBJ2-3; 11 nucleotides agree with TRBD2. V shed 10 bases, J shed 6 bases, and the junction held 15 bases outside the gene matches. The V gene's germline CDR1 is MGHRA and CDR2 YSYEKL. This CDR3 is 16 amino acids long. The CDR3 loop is CATGPRSGGVVDTQYF. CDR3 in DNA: TGCGCCACGGGGCCCCGTAGCGGGGGGGTTGTGGATACGCAGTATTTT.

The CDR3, as DNA: TGTGCCAGCAGTACCTCTGGAAACACCATATATTTT. Residues: CASSTSGNTIYF. The chain uses TRBV6-1 and TRBJ1-3; the D is unclear. CDR1 and CDR2 from the germline V gene are MNHNS and SASEGT. The length of the CDR3 is 12 residues. V lost 5 bases and J 0 bases, leaving 2 bases between the germline ends.

CDR3: CASSQDLQGASRFYEQYF. As DNA, the CDR3 is TGTGCCAGCAGCCAAGACCTTCAGGGGGCATCGCGATTCTACGAGCAGTACTTC. V and J are TRBV4-2 and TRBJ2-7; TRBD1 matches at 8 bases. J gave up 3 bases and V 0 bases, and 13 bases lay outside the gene matches. CDR3 size: 18 residues. The germline V gene has CDR1 LGHNA and CDR2 YNFKEQ.

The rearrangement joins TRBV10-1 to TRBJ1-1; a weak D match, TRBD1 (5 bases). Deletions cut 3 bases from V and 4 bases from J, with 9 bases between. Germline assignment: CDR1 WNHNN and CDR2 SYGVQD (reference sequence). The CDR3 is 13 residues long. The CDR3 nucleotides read TGCGCCAGCAGTGATGGGGCGAGCACTGAAGCTTTCTTT. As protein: CASSDGASTEAFF.

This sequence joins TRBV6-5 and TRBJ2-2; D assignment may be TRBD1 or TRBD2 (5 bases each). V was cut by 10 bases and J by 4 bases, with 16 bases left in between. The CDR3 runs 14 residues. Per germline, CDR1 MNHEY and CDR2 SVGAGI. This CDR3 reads CATSTGDGTGELFF. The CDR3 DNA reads TGTGCCACCTCCACCGGGGACGGCACCGGGGAGCTGTTTTTT.

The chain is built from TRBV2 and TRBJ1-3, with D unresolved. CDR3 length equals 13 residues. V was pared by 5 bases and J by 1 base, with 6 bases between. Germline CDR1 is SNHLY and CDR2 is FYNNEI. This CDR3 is CASSKASGNTIYF. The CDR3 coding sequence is TGTGCCAGCAGTAAGGCTTCTGGAAACACCATATATTTT.